This is a list of T cell receptor beta chains from one sample in a study of blood T cell repertoires in COVID-19. Generated by immunoSEQ multiplex PCR, the TCRdb table keeps only in-frame clones and is missing some. The table includes about 270,000 clones, almost 85% detected once. The specimen sequenced was PBMCs or T cells enriched from blood (not recorded which). These receptors were taken from a woman in her forties or fifties with acute COVID-19. Each CDR3 is given without its conserved first and last residue.

V	J	CDR3
TRBV7-9	TRBJ1-5	ATSEGARQPQH
TRBV5-4	TRBJ2-2	ASSLTGQVTGELF
TRBV7-2	TRBJ2-2	ASSLVRGDHGELF
TRBV5-3	TRBJ1-6	ARSLVLDRVSYNSPLH
TRBV6-5	TRBJ2-7	ASSYESGGAGEQY
TRBV20-1	TRBJ2-3	SASPYGGEADTQY
TRBV24-1	TRBJ1-3	ATSDLGRDTSDLGNTIY
TRBV3-1/TRBV3-2	TRBJ2-1	ASHGPGRGYNEQF
TRBV4-2	TRBJ2-2	ASSRTRRTGANTGELF
TRBV6-1	TRBJ2-1	ASSDNPGTGGDEQF
TRBV7-8	TRBJ1-2	ASSLFGNRAGGYT
TRBV2	TRBJ1-1	ASSARTASTEAF
TRBV5-1	TRBJ2-7	ASSLAPGVDEQY